This T cell receptor beta chain was retrieved from a study of T cell changes during pregnancy in multiple sclerosis. V dropped 6 bases and J dropped 2 bases, with 14 bases sitting between them. This CDR3 comprises 14 residues. The V gene's germline CDR1 is MNHEY and CDR2 SMNVEV (reference sequence). Sequencing used immunoSEQ multiplex PCR; TCRdb keeps in-frame clones, though not all of them. The table lists some 59,000 clones, roughly 87% of them singletons, with 2% to 3% in the top ten. On this clone itself: The sample has other DNA sequences that encode this CDR3 too.

The TCR originated in a female donor with multiple sclerosis, enrolled in a pregnancy study. Sequences were derived from peripheral blood, sampled in the first trimester of pregnancy. The chain carries TRBV27 and TRBJ2-7, with D possibly being TRBD2 (6 bases). This chain's CDR3 is CASSLPGATYEQYF. The DNA for the CDR3 is TGTGCCAGCAGCCTACCGGGAGCCACCTACGAGCAGTACTTC.